This T cell receptor (beta chain) was documented in a study of OX40 agonist ivuxolimab in advanced cancers. In terms of the full investigation: Ivuxolimab was a fully human IgG2 agonistic monoclonal antibody targeting the costimulatory receptor OX40 (CD134). In the dose-escalation cohort, more than 75% of patients were male, and the mean age was around 60 years, with a range of about 23 to 90. Partial responses occurred in three dose-escalation patients: two with cutaneous melanoma and one with hepatocellular carcinoma. The point of sequencing TCRbeta in the periphery was to test whether ivuxolimab changed TCR sequence diversity and drove clonal T-cell expansion. Intravenous ivuxolimab was administered to patients every 2 weeks at six dose levels: 0.01, 0.1, 0.3, 1.5, 3 and 10 mg/kg. Prior anti-PD-1, anti-PD-L1 or anti-CTLA-4 therapy was permitted, and 35% to 40% of dose-escalation patients had received checkpoint inhibitors. Of the roughly 50 dose-escalation patients, hepatocellular carcinoma was present in roughly 19, melanoma in around 15, renal cell carcinoma in 9 and head and neck cancer in 9. The paper reports the monotherapy dose-escalation portion (N of about 51 patients) of the phase I ivuxolimab trial. Results and caveats for the whole study, not just this receptor: Low levels of normalized T-cell clonal expansion were also seen in some nonresponding patients. In partial responders in the 0.1-3.0 mg/kg groups, normalized peripheral clonal expansion was found to be among the lowest, especially among CD8+ T cells. The antigen specificity of the clonally expanded peripheral T cells was not determined. At doses from 0.1 to 3.0 mg/kg, clonal expansion was seen in both CD4+ and CD8+ blood T cells between baseline and week 6. After ivuxolimab, more expanded clones were found on average in CD8+ T cells than in CD4+ T cells.

Genomic DNA was extracted from sorted cells for sequencing of the TCRbeta CDR3 region. The immunoSEQ Assay was used to sequence the TCRbeta CDR3 regions. The table comes from immuneACCESS by way of TCRdb, which keeps in-frame sequences with V and J called. Part of the clones is missing from these tables; in studies checked, under half for an unresolved V gene and the rest for unknown reasons. The sample table shows 45,000 to 65,000 clones, and 88% are seen once. The ten top clones hold around 10% of the sample. Patients with autoimmune disease history or receiving systemic immunosuppression were excluded from the trial. Peripheral blood for TCR sequencing was collected from all dose cohorts at baseline, on cycle 4 day 1, and on cycle 7 day 1. The samples were drawn from a first-in-human, open-label, multicenter phase I dose-escalation trial of ivuxolimab. Adults with locally advanced or metastatic melanoma, renal cell, hepatocellular, or head and neck squamous cell carcinoma were enrolled in the trial. Before TCR sequencing, CD4+ and CD8+ T cells were separately sorted from peripheral blood.

Details on this clone: Which antigen it targets is not known. Nothing much larger sits one base from this clone, and base qualities are not available.

The sequence was collected from an adult with an advanced solid tumor such as melanoma, head and neck, liver or kidney cancer. Sequenced here: CD4+ or CD8+ T cells sorted from blood, sampled in a trial of the OX40 agonist ivuxolimab.

The CDR3 region has the sequence CASSSDPGRNSPLHF. The bases are TGCGCCAGCAGCTCGGACCCAGGACGGAATTCACCCCTCCACTTT. The rearranged chain carries TRBV5-1 and TRBJ1-6; the D gene is unclear. In the germline V gene, CDR1 corresponds to SGHRS and CDR2 to YFSETQ. Trimming at the junction amounts to 3 bases on V and 7 bases on J, and the germline ends lie 14 bases apart. Its CDR3 holds 15 amino acids, cysteine through phenylalanine. The retained sequence is limited to the CDR3, 45 bases, with the frame set at the first base.